This T cell receptor beta chain was profiled in a study of blood T cell repertoires in COVID-19. Study summary: Spain, Italy and the United States supplied samples that represented acute and convalescent COVID-19. Sources were T cells, B-cell-depleted T cells, or PBMCs; the material itself was cDNA or gDNA.

Germline CDR1 and CDR2: GTSNPN and SVGIG (reference sequence). The ends lost 4 bases at V and 1 base at J; junction bases unmatched: 14. CDR3 length equals 19 residues. The Seattle patients joined while their infection was active and were tracked longitudinally afterward. Authors' data handling: How many nucleated cells were present was estimated from reference gene primer amplification. Profiling relied on immunoSEQ multiplex PCR, and the TCRdb table lists in-frame clones only, not all of them. The V and J calls and clone size are taken from that table; D and trimming were inferred from the DNA. The repertoire holds 200,000 to 300,000 clones, with 85% to 95% as singletons.

Sample: peripheral blood. This sequence joins TRBV30 and TRBJ2-6, with TRBD1 matching 9 bases. The receptor was isolated from a man between 25 and 39 years old with COVID-19, enrolled during active disease. The CDR3 nucleotides read TGTGCCTGGACTAATGATCGGCCGGGGACAGGGTCTGGGGCCAACGTCCTGACTTTC. This gives the protein CAWTNDRPGTGSGANVLTF.